These 9 T cell receptor beta chains were all obtained from the same sample, sequenced in a study of radiotherapy plus CTLA-4 blockade in lung cancer. Clones were read by immunoSEQ multiplex PCR, and TCRdb kept only the in-frame ones, dropping some. The repertoire consists of 90,000 to 130,000 clones, with around 84% occurring once and the leading ten covering approximately 3.5%. Sequencing used peripheral blood, obtained from a patient treated with radiotherapy plus ipilimumab. The receptors stem from a human donor with non-small cell lung cancer that progressed on radiotherapy plus ipilimumab. Some clones in this sample may be carry-over from other donors' samples.

This clone was observed a handful of times. The chain couples TRBV10-1 to TRBJ2-1; the match to TRBD2 covers 10 bases. The germline V gene encodes CDR1 WNHNN and CDR2 SYGVQD (reference sequence). V shed 6 bases, J shed 5 bases, and the junction held 4 bases outside the gene matches. The CDR3 totals 14 residues. The CDR3 loop reads CASRRLAGNNEQFF. In nucleotides, the CDR3 is TGCGCCAGCAGGCGACTAGCGGGCAACAATGAGCAGTTCTTC.

Points on this clone: At one of its ends the junction is not consistent with the germline gene, which may arise from a read error. The V call is TRBV7-7, the J call TRBJ2-2; 10 bases match TRBD1. There are 16 residues in the CDR3. From germline, CDR1 is SSHAT and CDR2 FNYEAQ (reference sequence). CDR3 amino acids: CASSLTGGAGTGELFF. Here the CDR3 DNA reads TGTGCTAGCAGTCTGACAGGGGGCGCAGGCACCGGGGAGCTGTTTTTT.

This rearrangement joins TRBV28 to TRBJ1-1; D is perhaps TRBD1 (5 bases). V lost 1 base and J 1 base, leaving 10 bases between the germline ends. CDR1 and CDR2 (germline): MDHEN, SYDVKM. The length of the CDR3 is 15 residues. This CDR3 reads CASSLFGQGNTEAFF. In DNA form, the CDR3 reads TGTGCCAGCAGTTTATTCGGGCAGGGGAACACTGAAGCTTTCTTT.

The chain carries TRBV30 and TRBJ2-7; 7 bases are a match to TRBD1. This CDR3 comprises 12 residues. Germline CDR1 reads GTSNPN; CDR2 reads SVGIG (reference sequence). Losses at the gene ends were 4 bases for V and 0 bases for J; bases not matched to a gene: 0. CDR3 amino acids: CAWTGGSYEQYF. The CDR3 DNA reads TGTGCCTGGACAGGGGGCTCCTACGAGCAGTACTTC.

The CDR3 DNA follows: TGTGCCAGCAGCAAACTACAGGGGGCGCATCAGCCCCAGCATTTT. Its translation: CASSKLQGAHQPQHF. The chain has TRBV5-6 and TRBJ1-5; 9 bases fit TRBD1. The CDR3 is made up of 15 amino acids. Germline assignment: CDR1 SGHDT and CDR2 YYEEEE. J lost 5 bases, V lost 4 bases, and 7 bases had no gene match.

The chain combines TRBV27 with TRBJ2-7, with 12 nucleotides matching TRBD1. CDR3 length equals 17 residues. Germline loops: CDR1 MNHEY, CDR2 SMNVEV (reference sequence). Trimming at V came to 4 bases and at J to 5 bases, leaving 12 bases not matched to a gene. The chain's CDR3 is CASSSSIGDRGLHEQYF. For the CDR3, the DNA is TGTGCCAGCAGTTCGTCTATCGGGGACAGGGGGCTGCACGAGCAGTACTTC.

The chain recombines TRBV5-4 with TRBJ1-6; D not resolved. There are 12 residues in the CDR3. Per germline, CDR1 SGHNT and CDR2 YYREEE (reference sequence). The germline V and J ends were trimmed by 3 bases and 9 bases, with 7 bases remaining between them. CDR3 DNA: TGTGCCAGCAGCTGGGTTGGTTCACCCCTCCACTTT. It translates to CASSWVGSPLHF.

The rearrangement links TRBV6-5 to TRBJ2-1; 7 bases line up with TRBD1. CDR3 length equals 13 residues. The V segment lost 6 bases and the J segment 5 bases; nucleotides outside the gene matches: 4. Germline CDR1 MNHEY, CDR2 SVGAGI. The DNA for the CDR3 is TGTGCCAGCAGGAGACAGGGTGACAATGAGCAGTTCTTC. Translating gives CASRRQGDNEQFF.

With respect to this clone: Other DNA sequences in this sample translate to the same CDR3. The genes are TRBV5-1 and TRBJ2-3; possibly TRBD1 or TRBD2 for D (5 bases each). Per germline, CDR1 SGHRS and CDR2 YFSETQ. This CDR3 region has 13 residues. The germline V and J ends were trimmed by 0 bases and 3 bases, with 5 bases remaining between them. The CDR3 is CASSLGGTDTQYF. DNA for the CDR3: TGCGCCAGCAGCTTGGGGGGGACAGATACGCAGTATTTT.